Listed here are 31 T cell receptor beta chains from one sample, sequenced in a study of blood T cell repertoires in COVID-19. Clones were sequenced by immunoSEQ multiplex PCR, and TCRdb holds only the in-frame ones, with some missing. The sample has approximately 250,000 clones, roughly 86% seen once; the top ten hold over 8%. The sample consisted of peripheral blood. All receptors come from a man in his forties with active or convalescent COVID-19.

The rearrangement links TRBV4-1 to TRBJ2-2; D is uncertain. The CDR3 is 12 residues long. The V end lost 4 bases, the J end lost 5 bases, and 5 bases lay between the germline ends. Germline CDR1 MGHRA, CDR2 YSYEKL. CDR3 in DNA: TGCGCCAGCAGCCCCCAGACCGGGGAGCTGTTTTTT. It yields the protein CASSPQTGELFF.

The chain carries TRBV29-1 and TRBJ1-2; D remains unclear. In germline, CDR1 is SQVTM, CDR2 ANQGSEA. This CDR3 is 13 amino acids long. V lost 6 bases and J 2 bases, leaving 13 bases between the germline ends. In DNA form, the CDR3 reads TGCAGCGTCTCCCAGTACCTCAACTATGGCTACACCTTC. It codes for CSVSQYLNYGYTF.

This sequence joins TRBV7-2 and TRBJ2-3, with TRBD1 matching 7 bases. This CDR3 comprises 16 residues. Trimming at V came to 1 base and at J to 6 bases, leaving 10 bases not matched to a gene. Per germline, CDR1 SGHTA and CDR2 FQGNSA. In nucleotides, the CDR3 is TGTGCCAGCAGCTTAGGATTTGACAGGGAAGCGGATACGCAGTATTTT. It encodes CASSLGFDREADTQYF.

The rearrangement uses TRBV16 and TRBJ1-2; 7 nucleotides match TRBD1. This CDR3 is built from 14 residues. Trimming at V came to 0 bases and at J to 4 bases, leaving 2 bases not matched to a gene. Germline values: CDR1 KGHSY, CDR2 FQNENV. CDR3: CASSQSGDSYGYTF. The CDR3 DNA reads as TGTGCCAGCAGCCAATCAGGGGACAGCTATGGCTACACCTTC. Supplemented by reference TRBV16 and TRBJ1-2, the full variable domain reads GEEVAQTPKHLVRGEGQKAKLYCAPIKGHSYVFWYQQVLKNEFKFLISFQNENVFDETGMPKERFSAKCLPNSPCSLEIQATKLEDSAVYFCASSQSGDSYGYTFGSGTRLTVV.

V gene TRBV20-1 combines with J gene TRBJ1-1, with a weak D call TRBD1 (5 bases). The CDR3 sequence is 15 residues long. CDR1 and CDR2 (germline): DFQATT, SNEGSKA (reference sequence). V shed 3 bases and J shed 1 base, with 15 bases lying between them. CDR3 nucleotides: TGCAGTGCTAGTATGGCAGGGCCCCAGAACACTGAAGCTTTCTTT. The encoded protein is CSASMAGPQNTEAFF.

The chain links TRBV28 to TRBJ2-7; D is possibly TRBD2 (5 bases). The length of the CDR3 is 14 residues. Germline V gene lookup returns CDR1 MDHEN and CDR2 SYDVKM. Trimming pared 3 bases from V and 0 bases from J, leaving 9 bases between. CDR3 sequence: CASSFLATSYEQYF. The CDR3 DNA reads as TGTGCCAGCAGTTTCCTAGCAACCTCCTACGAGCAGTACTTC.

This clone has a single count. The chain recombines TRBV2 with TRBJ1-1; a possible D gene is TRBD1 (5 bases). With 6 bases removed from V and 4 bases from J, the gap between germline ends came to 12 bases. The CDR3 loop spans 13 amino acids. Germline CDR1 SNHLY, CDR2 FYNNEI. CDR3 residues: CASSPDRATEAFF. For the CDR3, the DNA is TGTGCCAGCAGCCCCGACAGAGCCACTGAAGCTTTCTTT.

This chain's CDR3 is CASATGNTEAFF. Here the CDR3 DNA reads TGTGCCAGCGCAACAGGGAACACTGAAGCTTTCTTT. The chain has TRBV6-6 and TRBJ1-1; possibly TRBD1 for D (5 bases). The CDR3 spans 12 residues. Germline loops: CDR1 MNHNY, CDR2 SVGAGI (reference sequence). Trimming took 8 bases from V and 1 from J, leaving 8 bases between them.

The rearrangement joins TRBV7-9 to TRBJ1-1; D is possibly TRBD1 (5 bases). Between the trimmed V and J ends, which lost 5 bases and 3 bases, there was a span of 7 bases. From germline, CDR1 is SEHNR and CDR2 FQNEAQ (reference sequence). CDR3 length equals 12 residues. CDR3 loop: CASSQQDTEAFF. The CDR3 nucleotides read TGTGCCAGCAGCCAACAGGACACTGAAGCTTTCTTT.

V usage is TRBV20-1 and J usage is TRBJ1-2, with D unclear. Germline V gene lookup returns CDR1 DFQATT and CDR2 SNEGSKA (reference sequence). V shed 1 base and J shed 10 bases, with 10 bases lying between them. The CDR3 loop spans 11 amino acids. The CDR3 nucleotides are TGCAGTGCTAGAGGCGGGGTCGACTACACCTTC. It specifies CSARGGVDYTF.

The CDR3 here is CASSDQGASTEAFF. CDR3 sequence (DNA): TGTGCCAGCAGCGACCAGGGGGCGAGCACTGAAGCTTTCTTT. The J gene is TRBJ1-1, the V gene TRBV11-2; 8 bases match TRBD1. V lost 5 bases, J lost 4 bases, and 6 bases stayed unmatched. In germline, CDR1 is SGHAT, CDR2 FQNNGV. CDR3 length: 14 residues.

CDR3 coding DNA: TGTGCCAGCAGCTTGCCTGGGGGCACTGGGAACATTCAGTACTTC. Residues: CASSLPGGTGNIQYF. The chain carries TRBV5-4 and TRBJ2-4, with D maybe TRBD1 (6 bases). CDR1 and CDR2 (germline): SGHNT, YYREEE (reference sequence). CDR3 size: 15 residues. The V and J ends lost 1 base and 7 bases respectively, with 15 bases between them.

This chain joins TRBV10-3 and TRBJ1-2, with 8 bases identical to TRBD1. The CDR3 consists of 12 residues. Trimming cost V 11 bases and J 2 bases; bases outside gene matches: 4. The germline V gene has CDR1 ENHRY and CDR2 SYGVKD. In DNA form, the CDR3 reads TGTGCCGCGGGACAGGTAAACTATGGCTACACCTTC. The encoded protein is CAAGQVNYGYTF.

The gene calls are TRBV5-1 and TRBJ2-5; 8 bases fit TRBD1. The CDR3 spans 14 residues. V lost 4 bases and J lost 1; bases outside the gene matches: 3. The germline V gene encodes CDR1 SGHRS and CDR2 YFSETQ. The CDR3 loop reads CASSQGQAQETQYF. The CDR3 coding sequence is TGCGCCAGCAGCCAGGGACAGGCCCAAGAGACCCAGTACTTC.

The chain combines TRBV11-2 with TRBJ1-1, with 8 bases lining up with TRBD1. CDR3 length: 14 residues. Germline CDR1 reads SGHAT; CDR2 reads FQNNGV. The trim removed 4 bases at V and 5 bases at J, leaving 6 bases unmatched. CDR3 residues: CASSSQGARTEAFF. The CDR3 DNA follows: TGTGCCAGCAGCTCTCAGGGGGCCAGAACTGAAGCTTTCTTT.

The gene calls are TRBV18 and TRBJ1-2, with 8 bases matching TRBD1. Germline lookup yields CDR1 KGHSH and CDR2 LQKENI. CDR3 length: 11 residues. Trimming removed 3 bases from V and 13 bases from J; junction bases left unmatched: 4. CDR3 nucleotide sequence: TGTGCCAGCTCACCGGACAGGGTTTGCACCTTC. Translation gives CASSPDRVCTF.

The sample holds one count of this clone. The V and J genes are TRBV3-1 (or the pseudogene TRBV3-2) and TRBJ1-6, with D tentatively TRBD1 (6 bases). CDR3 size: 15 residues. The V end lost 4 bases, the J end lost 7 bases, and 14 bases lay between the germline ends. CDR1 and CDR2 (germline): LGHDT, YNNKEL (reference sequence). CDR3 sequence (DNA): TGTGCCAGCAGCCTAGGACAGATTTCAAATTCACCCCTCCACTTT. Its translation is CASSLGQISNSPLHF.

This clone has just a few counts. The chain is built from TRBV5-4 and TRBJ1-1; unclear D gene. This CDR3 has 11 amino acids. Germline V gene data show CDR1 as SGHNT and CDR2 as YYREEE (reference sequence). With 2 bases removed from V and 6 bases from J, the gap between germline ends came to 5 bases. The chain's CDR3 is CASSFQAEAFF. The CDR3 coding sequence is TGTGCCAGCAGCTTTCAGGCTGAAGCTTTCTTT.

V is TRBV11-2 and J is TRBJ1-1; D is uncertain. The CDR3 has 12 amino acids. Germline CDR1 and CDR2: SGHAT and FQNNGV. Trimming removed 5 bases from V and 3 bases from J, with 7 bases in between. Here the CDR3 DNA reads TGTGCCAGCAGCCCAGAAGACACTGAAGCTTTCTTT. This codes for CASSPEDTEAFF.

This chain uses TRBV5-1 with TRBJ2-3, with 7 bases matching TRBD1. Trimming removed 4 bases from V and 4 bases from J; junction bases left unmatched: 9. CDR3 size: 15 residues. CDR1 and CDR2 from the germline V gene are SGHRS and YFSETQ. Written as DNA, the CDR3 is TGCGCCAGCAGCGCCGGACAGGTAGGATCAGATACGCAGTATTTT. This translates into CASSAGQVGSDTQYF.

The rearrangement links TRBV6-5 to TRBJ1-5; D is ambiguous. The CDR3 runs 13 residues. Germline-derived CDR1 and CDR2 are MNHEY and SVGAGI. V was pared by 7 bases and J by 2 bases, with 9 bases between. The CDR3 region is CASTVFGNQPQHF. The CDR3 DNA is TGTGCCAGCACCGTTTTTGGCAATCAGCCCCAGCATTTT.

The chain employs TRBV9 and TRBJ2-1; no firm D call. Germline loops: CDR1 SGDLS, CDR2 YYNGEE. CDR3 length: 14 amino acids. The V end lost 3 bases, the J end lost 4 bases, and 11 bases lay between the germline ends. The CDR3 DNA sequence: TGTGCCAGCAGCGGTCTCGCTAATTACAATGAGCAGTTCTTC. Its translation is CASSGLANYNEQFF.

This rearrangement joins TRBV5-1 to TRBJ2-1, with a tentative D call TRBD2 (6 bases). The CDR3 totals 14 residues. Germline V gene sequence: CDR1 SGHRS, CDR2 YFSETQ. V lost 3 bases and J lost 8, with 15 bases in between. CDR3 residues: CASSSAAWGDEQFF. CDR3 coding DNA: TGCGCCAGCAGCTCAGCGGCCTGGGGGGATGAGCAGTTCTTC.

This clone has a single count. The rearrangement joins TRBV19 to TRBJ2-1; TRBD2 aligns across 8 bases. This CDR3 comprises 16 residues. Trimming took 0 bases from V and 4 from J; bases not matched to a gene: 5. Germline-derived CDR1 and CDR2 are LNHDA and SQIVND (reference sequence). The CDR3 region is CASSIDGGAAYNEQFF. In nucleotides, the CDR3 is TGTGCCAGTAGTATAGACGGGGGGGCCGCGTACAATGAGCAGTTCTTC.

The V and J genes are TRBV28 and TRBJ2-7, with a tentative D call TRBD2 (5 bases). The germline V gene has CDR1 MDHEN and CDR2 SYDVKM. This CDR3 is 12 amino acids long. V lost 6 bases, J lost 7 bases, and 13 bases lay in between. The DNA of the CDR3 is TGTGCCAGCAGCCGGGGATCTCGGGAGCAGTACTTC. As protein: CASSRGSREQYF.

The J gene is TRBJ2-7, the V gene TRBV20-1; 9 bases are a match to TRBD1. Unmatched junction bases numbered 4, after V lost 3 bases and J lost 1 base. The germline V gene has CDR1 DFQATT and CDR2 SNEGSKA (reference sequence). The CDR3 consists of 14 residues. Here the CDR3 DNA reads TGCAGTGCTAGTGGGGACAGGGTGTCCTACGAGCAGTACTTC. Protein product: CSASGDRVSYEQYF.

The genes are TRBV19 and TRBJ2-1, with 9 bases lining up with TRBD1. This CDR3 is 18 amino acids long. Germline-derived CDR1 and CDR2 are LNHDA and SQIVND (reference sequence). J was trimmed by 7 bases and V by 0 bases; bases with no gene match: 13. The CDR3 here is CASSIDAPGQGRSNEQFF. The CDR3 bases are TGTGCCAGTAGTATAGATGCCCCCGGACAGGGGAGGTCAAATGAGCAGTTCTTC.

V gene TRBV25-1 combines with J gene TRBJ2-7; 7 nucleotides line up with TRBD1. V dropped 1 base and J dropped 3; count of bases not matched to a gene: 0. The CDR3 contains 13 residues. Germline V gene lookup returns CDR1 MGHDK and CDR2 SYGVNS. This chain's CDR3 is CASSEWDSYEQYF. CDR3 coding DNA: TGTGCCAGCAGTGAATGGGACAGCTACGAGCAGTACTTC.

This rearrangement joins TRBV30 to TRBJ2-3, with 10 bases lining up with TRBD2. There are 14 residues in the CDR3. The V segment lost 0 bases and the J segment 7 bases; nucleotides outside the gene matches: 4. Germline V lookup: CDR1 GTSNPN, CDR2 SVGIG (reference sequence). The CDR3 here is CAWSVSGGGHTQYF. The CDR3 nucleotides read TGTGCCTGGAGTGTGAGCGGGGGGGGACATACGCAGTATTTT.

The genes are TRBV3-1 (or the pseudogene TRBV3-2) and TRBJ1-2; the D is unclear. Germline CDR1 LGHDT, CDR2 YNNKEL (reference sequence). Trimming shortened V by 0 bases and J by 5 bases, and 10 bases separated the two germline ends. This CDR3 spans 14 amino acids. CDR3 region: CASSQDPRTYGYTF. In nucleotides, the CDR3 is TGTGCCAGCAGCCAAGATCCTAGAACGTATGGCTACACCTTC.

This chain links TRBV19 with TRBJ1-2; D is unclear. CDR1 and CDR2 (germline): LNHDA, SQIVND (reference sequence). Trimming removed 3 bases at V and 2 bases at J, with 13 bases between. The CDR3 covers 15 residues. The CDR3 protein is CASSILGVTNYGYTF. CDR3 bases: TGTGCCAGTAGTATTTTAGGCGTGACAAACTATGGCTACACCTTC.